This T cell receptor beta chain was recorded in a study of regulatory T cells in long-lasting Graves disease. The time point was: newly diagnosed GD, antithyroid drugs for less than 3 months. PBMC-derived RNA was used for the TCR library. Germline loops: CDR1 SGHAT, CDR2 FQNNGV. The CDR3 has 16 amino acids. The ends were cut back, 2 bases at V and 0 bases at J, with 8 bases in the middle. Library construction for TCR beta used iRepertoire HTBI primers and Arm-PCR of CDR3 regions. TCRdb independently ran MiXCR on the multiplex PCR reads; one entry per CDR3 protein. The sample contains about 620,000 distinct CDR3 sequences, approximately 15% of which appear only once. This clonotype was picked up many times. These same data were also listed under a study on T cells in Graves' hyperthyroidism and ophthalmopathy. This second report adds: Ophthalmopathy stood apart from stable hyperthyroidism in a 13 V-J model.

The chain is built from TRBV11-2 and TRBJ1-6, with D possibly TRBD1 on 6 matching bases. This sequence originates from a woman in her twenties or thirties with Graves disease. Specimen: peripheral blood mononuclear cells (PBMCs), collected at new diagnosis, from a patient treated with antithyroid drugs. This chain's CDR3 is CASSLRGSSYNSPLHF. CDR3 DNA: TGTGCCAGCAGCTTAAGGGGGAGCTCCTATAATTCACCCCTCCACTTT.